These 22 T cell receptor beta chains were all obtained from the same sample, sequenced in a study of cytomegalovirus exposure and HLA in healthy donors. Researchers ran the PCR with 60 Vbeta and 13 Jbeta primers. Some clones are missing from TCRdb's copy, which holds only in-frame ones; the method was immunoSEQ multiplex PCR. Its table lists about 200,000 clones. Sequencing input: PBMCs. Source of these receptors: a girl aged 2 to 10 in good health and CMV-seropositive.

The CDR3 DNA sequence: TGCAGCGGCGGGTACAATGAGCAGTTCTTC. Translated, it gives CSGGYNEQFF. The genes are TRBV20-1 and TRBJ2-1; a possible D gene is TRBD2 (5 bases). Germline V lookup: CDR1 DFQATT, CDR2 SNEGSKA (reference sequence). The CDR3 runs 10 residues.

The chain is built from TRBV10-3 and TRBJ1-2; D not certain. CDR1 ENHRY and CDR2 SYGVKD come from the germline V gene. This CDR3 is built from 14 residues. Trimming pared 3 bases from V and 5 bases from J, leaving 13 bases between. The CDR3 here is CAISESGITYGYTF. DNA for the CDR3: TGTGCCATCAGTGAATCCGGGATAACTTATGGCTACACCTTC.

Concerning this clone itself: At the DNA level, this CDR3 is encoded by other sequences in the same sample as well. The chain combines TRBV2 with TRBJ1-4; TRBD1 agrees at 10 bases. Germline CDR1 and CDR2: SNHLY and FYNNEI. This CDR3 spans 14 amino acids. V shed 6 bases, J shed 6 bases, and the junction held 4 bases outside the gene matches. The CDR3 region is CASSSTGGYEKLFF. For the CDR3, the DNA is TGTGCCAGCAGCTCGACAGGGGGCTATGAAAAACTGTTTTTT.

The V call is TRBV5-1, the J call TRBJ1-5, with D possibly being TRBD1 (6 bases). The CDR3 runs 15 residues. Per the germline V gene, CDR1 is SGHRS and CDR2 is YFSETQ. V lost 2 bases and J 2 bases, leaving 11 bases between the germline ends. The CDR3 loop reads CASSFDTGRNQPQHF. The CDR3 DNA reads TGCGCCAGCAGCTTCGATACAGGGCGCAATCAGCCCCAGCATTTT.

The chain joins TRBV6-6 to TRBJ1-1, with 8 positions matching TRBD1. Germline V CDR1 and CDR2: MNHNY, SVGAGI (reference sequence). The junction had 5 bases not matched to a gene; V was cut back by 7 bases and J by 1 base. The CDR3 extends over 14 amino acids. The DNA of the CDR3 is TGTGCCAGCAAAAACGGACAGGGGAACACTGAAGCTTTCTTT. It encodes CASKNGQGNTEAFF.

This rearrangement joins TRBV27 to TRBJ2-2; 15 positions match TRBD2. The V gene end was trimmed by 6 bases and the J gene end by 3 bases; junction bases not matched to a gene: 5. This CDR3 contains 17 residues. Germline V lookup: CDR1 MNHEY, CDR2 SMNVEV (reference sequence). CDR3 region: CASSGLAGGPHTGELFF. In nucleotides, the CDR3 is TGTGCCAGCAGCGGACTAGCGGGAGGGCCTCACACCGGGGAGCTGTTTTTT.

The chain recombines TRBV6-5 with TRBJ2-7; D may be TRBD2 (5 bases). V lost 0 bases and J 4 bases, leaving 13 bases between the germline ends. The CDR3 has 15 residues. The germline gives CDR1 MNHEY, CDR2 SVGAGI. CDR3 amino acids: CASSYSRGNPYEQYF. The CDR3 bases are TGTGCCAGCAGTTACTCCAGAGGGAACCCTTACGAGCAGTACTTC.

The chain joins TRBV7-3 to TRBJ2-1; a possible D gene is TRBD2 (5 bases). The V gene lost 2 bases and the J gene lost 6 bases, with 17 bases spanning the gap. The CDR3 is 16 residues long. Germline V CDR1 and CDR2: SGHTA, FQGTGA. Here the CDR3 reads CASSLRSLGRGNEQFF. CDR3 DNA sequence: TGTGCCAGCAGCTTACGCAGCTTGGGGAGAGGCAATGAGCAGTTCTTC.

The DNA for the CDR3 is TGTGCCTGGAGTGTTTACTCCGGGGTCACTGAAGCTTTCTTT. Amino acids: CAWSVYSGVTEAFF. The chain recombines TRBV30 with TRBJ1-1; no reliable D call. This CDR3 has 14 residues. V gave up 0 bases and J gave up 4 bases, with 12 bases separating them. CDR1 and CDR2 (germline): GTSNPN, SVGIG (reference sequence). The whole variable domain, filled in from reference TRBV30 and TRBJ1-1, reads SQTIHQWPATLVQPVGSPLSLECTVEGTSNPNLYWYRQAAGRGLQLLFYSVGIGQISSEVPQNLSASRPQDRQFILSSKKLLLSDSGFYLCAWSVYSGVTEAFFGQGTRLTVV.

The chain recombines TRBV27 with TRBJ1-2, with 10 positions matching TRBD1. This CDR3 comprises 16 residues. Germline V CDR1 and CDR2: MNHEY, SMNVEV (reference sequence). After removal of 1 base from V and 0 bases from J, the junction contained 2 bases not matched to a gene. The CDR3 sequence is CASSLLGQGTNYGYTF. CDR3 coding DNA: TGTGCCAGCAGTTTATTGGGACAGGGGACTAACTATGGCTACACCTTC.

The V and J genes are TRBV19 and TRBJ2-3; a weak D match, TRBD2 (6 bases). The CDR3 contains 14 residues. The V gene's germline CDR1 is LNHDA and CDR2 SQIVND (reference sequence). V was shortened by 3 bases and J by 3 bases, with 10 bases between the two germline ends. DNA for the CDR3: TGTGCCAGTAGTATTCCGGCGGGAACAGATACGCAGTATTTT. Its protein product is CASSIPAGTDTQYF.

The rearrangement uses TRBV7-2 and TRBJ2-2, with TRBD2 matching over 9 bases. The germline V gene has CDR1 SGHTA and CDR2 FQGNSA. V shed 4 bases, J shed 6 bases, and the junction held 3 bases outside the gene matches. This CDR3 contains 14 residues. CDR3 in amino acids: CASSSLAGAGELFF. The CDR3 nucleotides read TGTGCCAGCAGCTCCTTAGCGGGAGCCGGGGAGCTGTTTTTT.

The chain couples TRBV10-3 to TRBJ2-1; 8 bases match TRBD2. The CDR3 loop spans 15 amino acids. V trimming: 5 bases; J trimming: 3 bases; junction bases outside the gene matches: 6. Germline V gene sequence: CDR1 ENHRY, CDR2 SYGVKD. CDR3 loop: CAISRSGNIYNEQFF. The CDR3 bases are TGTGCCATCAGTCGTAGCGGGAACATCTACAATGAGCAGTTCTTC.

The chain recombines TRBV4-2 with TRBJ1-1; 7 nucleotides match TRBD1. This CDR3 is 15 amino acids long. Germline trimming cut 3 bases from V and 1 base from J; bases unmatched to any gene: 5. CDR1 is LGHNA, CDR2 YNFKEQ, per germline. CDR3: CASSQVQGSNTEAFF. The CDR3 DNA sequence: TGTGCCAGCAGCCAGGTACAGGGGTCGAACACTGAAGCTTTCTTT.

The chain employs TRBV28 and TRBJ1-1; perhaps TRBD1 as D (5 bases). V was trimmed by 5 bases and J by 4 bases, leaving 8 bases between them. The CDR3 consists of 12 residues. Germline V CDR1 and CDR2: MDHEN, SYDVKM. The CDR3 protein is CASSAGSTEAFF. CDR3 nucleotide sequence: TGTGCCAGCAGTGCAGGGTCCACTGAAGCTTTCTTT.

The chain combines TRBV28 with TRBJ1-2; the D is unclear. The V and J ends lost 5 bases and 8 bases respectively, with 15 bases between them. This CDR3 region has 13 residues. The germline gives CDR1 MDHEN, CDR2 SYDVKM. As DNA, the CDR3 is TGTGCCAGCAGTAGGCCGGCAGGTTACGGCTACACCTTC. Residues: CASSRPAGYGYTF.

The chain links TRBV5-1 to TRBJ1-2, with D possibly matching TRBD1 (6 bases). The germline CDR1 and CDR2 sequences are SGHRS and YFSETQ. Trimming left V 0 bases short and J 0 bases short, with 15 bases between. This CDR3 is 17 amino acids long. In DNA, the CDR3 is TGCGCCAGCAGCTTGGTAGAGTTGGACAGACCTAACTATGGCTACACCTTC. Protein product: CASSLVELDRPNYGYTF.

The chain carries TRBV6-1 and TRBJ1-4; D might be TRBD1 (6 bases). CDR3 size: 14 residues. Trimming took 6 bases from V and 0 from J, leaving 8 bases between them. CDR1 is MNHNS, CDR2 SASEGT, per germline. CDR3 sequence reads: CASRGGATNEKLFF. In DNA form, the CDR3 reads TGTGCCAGCAGAGGGGGAGCAACTAATGAAAAACTGTTTTTT.

The gene calls are TRBV6-5 and TRBJ2-3, with 7 nucleotides matching TRBD2. The V gene end was trimmed by 7 bases and the J gene end by 2 bases; junction bases not matched to a gene: 9. Germline V gene sequence: CDR1 MNHEY, CDR2 SVGAGI. CDR3 size: 15 residues. CDR3 coding DNA: TGTGCCAGCACCCCCGGAGCGGGGTCCACAGATACGCAGTATTTT. Its protein is CASTPGAGSTDTQYF.

The V gene is TRBV6-6, the J gene TRBJ2-7; no clear D gene. The germline gives CDR1 MNHNY, CDR2 SVGAGI (reference sequence). This CDR3 has 13 residues. With 8 bases removed from V and 3 bases from J, the gap between germline ends came to 14 bases. CDR3 nucleotide sequence: TGTGCCAGCCAACAGTACTCCCTCTACGAGCAGTACTTC. Its protein is CASQQYSLYEQYF.

The rearrangement uses TRBV15 and TRBJ2-5; D is possibly TRBD1 (6 bases). CDR1 and CDR2 from the germline V gene are LNHNV and YYDKDF (reference sequence). V was clipped by 11 bases and J by 1 base, with 17 bases between them. The CDR3 loop spans 14 amino acids. As DNA, the CDR3 is TGTGCCGCACAGGGAAGAGGGGCCCAAGAGACCCAGTACTTC. It yields the protein CAAQGRGAQETQYF.

This chain joins TRBV2 and TRBJ1-2; D remains unclear. The CDR3 extends over 13 amino acids. Germline CDR1 reads SNHLY; CDR2 reads FYNNEI. V lost 4 bases and J lost 2, with 8 bases in between. The CDR3 loop reads CASSVGSNYGYTF. The CDR3 coding sequence is TGTGCCAGCAGTGTGGGCAGCAACTATGGCTACACCTTC. The full variable domain, with the rest looked up from reference TRBV2 and TRBJ1-2, is EPEVTQTPSHQVTQMGQEVILRCVPISNHLYFYWYRQILGQKVEFLVSFYNNEISEKSEIFDDQFSVERPDGSNFTLKIRSTKLEDSAMYFCASSVGSNYGYTFGSGTRLTVV.